Below are 7 T cell receptor beta chains sequenced from a single sample in a study of technical replicates of blood from four donors. Generated by immunoSEQ multiplex PCR, the TCRdb table keeps only in-frame clones and is missing some. The sample holds about 72,000 clones, more than 90% seen once. The specimen was T cells isolated from PBMCs. These receptors all stem from a human donor in good health.

The chain recombines TRBV7-2 with TRBJ2-4; D gene ambiguous. The CDR3 length is 12 residues. Germline assignment: CDR1 SGHTA and CDR2 FQGNSA. Trimming shortened V by 2 bases and J by 7 bases, and 6 bases separated the two germline ends. The CDR3 is CASSLKRNIQYF. CDR3 bases: TGTGCCAGCAGCTTAAAGAGGAACATTCAGTACTTC.

This clone was found once. The chain recombines TRBV19 with TRBJ1-5; TRBD1 agrees at 8 bases. CDR3 length: 13 residues. Germline lookup yields CDR1 LNHDA and CDR2 SQIVND (reference sequence). V trimming: 9 bases; J trimming: 6 bases; junction bases outside the gene matches: 7. Here the CDR3 DNA reads TGTGCCAGCCGCGGACAGGGAAGTCAGCCCCAGCATTTT. Protein product: CASRGQGSQPQHF.

The rearrangement links TRBV6-1 to TRBJ1-4; D call uncertain. The CDR3 loop spans 14 amino acids. Germline CDR1 MNHNS, CDR2 SASEGT. With 6 bases removed from V and 0 bases from J, the gap between germline ends came to 8 bases. The CDR3 protein is CASRGGATNEKLFF. CDR3 coding DNA: TGTGCCAGCAGAGGAGGAGCAACTAATGAAAAACTGTTTTTT.

The chain is built from TRBV28 and TRBJ1-2; 8 bases are shared with TRBD1. Germline CDR1 is MDHEN and CDR2 is SYDVKM. This CDR3 region has 15 residues. V was pared by 10 bases and J by 3 bases, with 13 bases of the junction left unmatched. The chain's CDR3 is CATHSGGQVYYGYTF. The CDR3 nucleotides read TGTGCCACCCACTCAGGGGGCCAGGTTTACTATGGCTACACCTTC.

This rearrangement joins TRBV9 to TRBJ2-7, with 7 bases that match TRBD1. The CDR3 loop spans 14 amino acids. Trimming cost V 4 bases and J 4 bases; bases outside gene matches: 8. Germline CDR1 SGDLS, CDR2 YYNGEE. The CDR3 DNA reads as TGTGCCAGCAGCCCCTGGGACAGAGATTACGAGCAGTACTTC. Translated, it gives CASSPWDRDYEQYF.

The chain recombines TRBV7-2 with TRBJ1-2; perhaps TRBD1 as D (5 bases). Germline assignment: CDR1 SGHTA and CDR2 FQGNSA. V was trimmed by 1 base and J by 0 bases, leaving 6 bases between them. This CDR3 comprises 14 residues. CDR3: CASSLGRANYGYTF. CDR3 nucleotides: TGTGCCAGCAGCTTAGGCAGGGCTAACTATGGCTACACCTTC.

The rearrangement uses TRBV4-2 and TRBJ1-1; no firm D call. CDR1 and CDR2 from the germline V gene are LGHNA and YNFKEQ. The CDR3 runs 13 residues. V lost 3 bases and J lost 4, with 9 bases in between. CDR3 loop: CASSQGLGTEAFF. The DNA of the CDR3 is TGTGCCAGCAGCCAGGGCTTGGGCACTGAAGCTTTCTTT.